This T cell receptor (beta chain) was retrieved from a study of blood T cell repertoires in COVID-19. Profiled with immunoSEQ multiplex PCR; TCRdb holds only in-frame clones, not every one. The data contain about 220,000 clones, approximately 88% of them singletons. V was trimmed by 3 bases and J by 3 bases, leaving 12 bases between them. Per the germline V gene, CDR1 is KGHSH and CDR2 is LQKENI. The CDR3 runs to 15 residues. Participants spanned ages about 18 to 100 years and resided in some 22 US areas. In assigning cohorts, the study relied on participant-reported clinical history. This chain links TRBV18 with TRBJ2-1; possible D gene TRBD1, 5 bases. The sequence was obtained from a woman aged 30 to 39 with acute COVID-19. The sample was PBMCs or T cells enriched from blood (not recorded which). In DNA form, the CDR3 reads TGTGCCAGCTCACCGGCCCAAGGGGACTACAATGAGCAGTTCTTC. Encoded protein: CASSPAQGDYNEQFF.